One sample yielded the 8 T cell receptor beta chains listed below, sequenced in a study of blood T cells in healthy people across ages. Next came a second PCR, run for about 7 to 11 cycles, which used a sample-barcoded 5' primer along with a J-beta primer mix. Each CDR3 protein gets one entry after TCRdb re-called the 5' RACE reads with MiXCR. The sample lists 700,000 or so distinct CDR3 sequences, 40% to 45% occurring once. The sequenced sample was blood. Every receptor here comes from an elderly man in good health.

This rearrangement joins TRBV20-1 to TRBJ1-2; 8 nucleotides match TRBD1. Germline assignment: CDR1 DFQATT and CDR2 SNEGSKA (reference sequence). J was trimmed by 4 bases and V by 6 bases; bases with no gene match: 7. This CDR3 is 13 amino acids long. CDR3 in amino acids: CSASDRAFYGYTF. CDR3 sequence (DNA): TGCAGTGCGTCGGACAGGGCTTTCTATGGCTACACCTTC.

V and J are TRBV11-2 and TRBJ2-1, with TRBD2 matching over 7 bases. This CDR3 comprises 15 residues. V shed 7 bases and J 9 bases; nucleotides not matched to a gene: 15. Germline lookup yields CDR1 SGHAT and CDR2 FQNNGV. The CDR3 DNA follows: TGTGCCAGCACCCCCCGGGGGGTGGGTATGGGTGAGCAGTTCTTC. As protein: CASTPRGVGMGEQFF. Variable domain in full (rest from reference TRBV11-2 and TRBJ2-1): EAGVAQSPRYKIIEKRQSVAFWCNPISGHATLYWYQQILGQGPKLLIQFQNNGVVDDSQLPKDRFSAERLKGVDSTLKIQPAKLEDSAVYLCASTPRGVGMGEQFFGPGTRLTVL.

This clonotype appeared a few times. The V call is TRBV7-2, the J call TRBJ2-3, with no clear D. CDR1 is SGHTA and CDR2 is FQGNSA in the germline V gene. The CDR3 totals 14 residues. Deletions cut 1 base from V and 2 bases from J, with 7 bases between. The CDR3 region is CASSLEFSTDTQYF. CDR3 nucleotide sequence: TGTGCCAGCAGCTTAGAGTTCTCCACAGATACGCAGTATTTT.

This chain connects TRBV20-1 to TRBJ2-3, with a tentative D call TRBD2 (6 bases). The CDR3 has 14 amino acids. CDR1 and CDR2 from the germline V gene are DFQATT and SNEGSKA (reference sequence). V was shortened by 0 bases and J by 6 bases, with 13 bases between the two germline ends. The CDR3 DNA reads TGCAGTGCTAGAGAGGGACTTCAAGGGGATACGCAGTATTTT. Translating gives CSAREGLQGDTQYF.

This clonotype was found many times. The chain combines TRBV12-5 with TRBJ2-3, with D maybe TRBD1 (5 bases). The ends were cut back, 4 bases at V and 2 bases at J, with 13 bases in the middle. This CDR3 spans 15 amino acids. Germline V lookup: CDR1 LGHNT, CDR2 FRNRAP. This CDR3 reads CASGWGQAITDTQYF. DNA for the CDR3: TGTGCTAGTGGTTGGGGCCAGGCGATCACAGATACGCAGTATTTT.

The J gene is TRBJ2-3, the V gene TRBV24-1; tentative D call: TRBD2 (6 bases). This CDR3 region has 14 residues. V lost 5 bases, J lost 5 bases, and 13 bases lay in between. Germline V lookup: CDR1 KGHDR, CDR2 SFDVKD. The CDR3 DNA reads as TGTGCCACCAGTGCCGGGCAGGAGGGAGATACGCAGTATTTT. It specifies CATSAGQEGDTQYF.

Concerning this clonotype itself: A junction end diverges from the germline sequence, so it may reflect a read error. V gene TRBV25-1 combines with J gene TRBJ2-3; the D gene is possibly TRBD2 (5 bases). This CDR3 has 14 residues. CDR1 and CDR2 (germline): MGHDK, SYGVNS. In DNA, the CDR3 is TGTGCCAGCAGTGAATCCGGGAATGCAGATGCGCAGTATTTT. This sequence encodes CASSESGNADAQYF.

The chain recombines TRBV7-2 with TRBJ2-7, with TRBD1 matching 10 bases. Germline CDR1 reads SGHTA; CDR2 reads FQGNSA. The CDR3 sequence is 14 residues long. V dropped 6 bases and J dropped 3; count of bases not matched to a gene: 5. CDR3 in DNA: TGTGCCAGCAGATCGGACAGGGGGAGCTACGAGCAGTACTTC. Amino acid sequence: CASRSDRGSYEQYF.